A single sample gave rise to the 2 T cell receptor beta chains below, sequenced in a study of blood T cell repertoires in COVID-19. The method was immunoSEQ multiplex PCR; TCRdb's version includes in-frame clones alone and lacks a portion of them. The table shows roughly 260,000 clones, with 83% occurring only once. Specimen: PBMCs or T cells enriched from blood (not recorded which). These receptors originate from a woman in her 40s who had been exposed to COVID-19.

V is TRBV28 and J is TRBJ1-6; TRBD1 matches 8 bases. V was clipped by 7 bases and J by 7 bases; unmatched bases: 6. The CDR3 has 14 amino acids. Germline V gene lookup returns CDR1 MDHEN and CDR2 SYDVKM. The CDR3 DNA reads as TGTGCCAGCAATACCGGGACAGGAAATTCACCCCTCCACTTT. Its protein product is CASNTGTGNSPLHF.

The rearrangement links TRBV7-2 to TRBJ1-1; TRBD1 aligns across 7 bases. J was trimmed by 1 base and V by 5 bases; bases with no gene match: 4. CDR1 and CDR2 from the germline V gene are SGHTA and FQGNSA. This CDR3 region has 14 residues. The CDR3 protein is CASSQNRGNTEAFF. In nucleotides, the CDR3 is TGTGCCAGCAGCCAAAACAGGGGGAACACTGAAGCTTTCTTT.